Listed below are T cell receptor beta chains from one sample, sequenced in a study of CD8 T cells in Susac syndrome. MiXCR, applied by TCRdb to the immunoSEQ multiplex PCR reads, yields one record per CDR3 protein. The top ten clones hold about 0.15% of a sample with about 140,000 distinct CDR3 sequences, approximately 95% of them seen once. The sequenced material came from CD4+ T cells from PBMCs. These receptors were taken from a human donor with Susac syndrome. CDR3s include the opening cysteine and the closing phenylalanine or tryptophan. Each record gives: V gene, D gene, clone size, J gene, CDR3 length, CDR3 DNA, CDR3 protein. D genes are given only for firm matches. Some rows have no size entry. The others give once, few or many, or a class for an expanded clone.

>TRBV6-5|TRBD1|-|TRBJ1-5|15
TGTGCCAGCAGTTCTATCGGACAGGGAAGTCAGCCCCAGCATTTT
CASSSIGQGSQPQHF
>TRBV20-1|-|-|TRBJ2-1|11
TGCAGTGCTAGTGGTCTCTATGAGCAGTTCTTC
CSASGLYEQFF
>TRBV20-1|-|-|TRBJ1-1|13
TGCAGTGCTCATAACGGGGGCGAAACTGAAGCTTTCTTT
CSAHNGGETEAFF
>TRBV30|-|-|TRBJ1-2|14
TGTGCCTGGAGCACTATGGGGGCGCGCTATGGCTACACCTTC
CAWSTMGARYGYTF
>TRBV15|TRBD1|-|TRBJ1-2|16
TGTGCCACCAGCCGCGGGACAGGGGGGATTGGCTATGGCTACACCTTC
CATSRGTGGIGYGYTF
>TRBV30|TRBD1|-|TRBJ1-4|14
TGTGCCTGGAACACCGGGACAGTGAATGAAAAACTGTTTTTT
CAWNTGTVNEKLFF
>TRBV25-1|TRBD1|-|TRBJ1-2|11
TGTGCCGGACAGGGCGCCTATGGCTACACCTTC
CAGQGAYGYTF
>TRBV12-3/TRBV12-4|-|-|TRBJ1-3|13
TGTGCCAGCAGCGCTGTCTCTGGAAACACCATATATTTT
CASSAVSGNTIYF
>TRBV11-2|-|few|TRBJ2-7|13
TGTGCCAGCAGCCCCCAGGTGCGGGAAGGAAAGTACTTC
CASSPQVREGKYF
>TRBV20-1|TRBD2|few|TRBJ2-5|14
TGCAGTGCTAGTGACCGGGGGGGACAAGAGACCCAGTACTTC
CSASDRGGQETQYF
>TRBV3-1|-|-|TRBJ1-5|14
TGTGCCAGCAGCCAAAAACAGGGCCGCCAGCCCCAGCATTTT
CASSQKQGRQPQHF
>TRBV5-1|-|-|TRBJ1-5|16
TGCGCCAGCAGCTTGGGGGGGCAGGGCGGCAATCAGCCCCAGCATTTT
CASSLGGQGGNQPQHF
>TRBV6-6|-|once|TRBJ1-4|16
TGTGCCAGCAGTTACCCGAGTGACAGGCTTAATGAAAAACTGTTTTTT
CASSYPSDRLNEKLFF
>TRBV29-1|-|-|TRBJ2-1|12
TGCAGCGTTGGGCCTCCCAGCAATGAGCAGTTCTTC
CSVGPPSNEQFF
>TRBV15|-|-|TRBJ1-2|16
TGTGCCACCAGCAGAGTCGGCGGCACCTCTAACTATGGCTACACCTTC
CATSRVGGTSNYGYTF